This T cell receptor beta chain was recorded in a study of STAT5B mutations in CD4+ large granular lymphocyte leukemia. Findings and limits, study-wide: Patient CD4-sorted repertoires stayed more clonal than healthy ones after leukemic-clone removal. No patients shared main leukemic clonotypes, though around 25% appeared at low frequency elsewhere. 8/27 top patient clones versus 2/35 control clones were TRBV06-family.

Points on this clone: Its specificity is not known.

J gave up 8 bases and V 3 bases, and 18 bases lay outside the gene matches. In germline, CDR1 is SGHRS, CDR2 YFSETQ. The CDR3 extends over 18 amino acids. Method: immunoSEQ multiplex PCR; TCRdb's copy keeps in-frame clones and lacks some. This sample has more than 30,000 clones; about four fifths occur once, and the top ten carry just over 2.5%. Sequences were obtained from CD4+ T cells from blood buffy coats. The receptor comes from a human donor in good health. The chain combines TRBV5-1 with TRBJ2-2, with TRBD1 matching over 8 bases. CDR3 sequence (DNA): TGCGCCAGCAGCTCCGGGACAGGACATTTGGTCGGGTCGGGGGAGCTGTTTTTT. It is translated as CASSSGTGHLVGSGELFF.